This T cell receptor (beta chain) is drawn from a study of molecular identifiers for immune sequencing clone quantification. This clonotype was seen only a few times. In preparing bulk TCR libraries, previously described methods and listed TCR primers were used. Each CDR3 protein gets one entry after TCRdb re-called the PCR reads with MiXCR. The sample includes fewer than 45,000 distinct CDR3 sequences, about 18% of them seen just once. The germline V gene has CDR1 LNHDA and CDR2 SQIVND (reference sequence). V was shortened by 3 bases and J by 5 bases, with 5 bases between the two germline ends. The CDR3 has 12 residues.

The chain employs TRBV19 and TRBJ2-1; D unclear. The source is a human donor in good health. Some libraries in this study had Jurkat cell RNA spiked in. Material for sequencing was naive CD8+ T cells from blood, with Jurkat cell RNA spiked in. Subset denoted: FACS-sorted CD8+CD4-CCR7+CD45RA+ naive T cells. The CDR3 DNA follows: TGTGCCAGTAGTATGCAGAACAATGAGCAGTTCTTC. The encoded protein is CASSMQNNEQFF.